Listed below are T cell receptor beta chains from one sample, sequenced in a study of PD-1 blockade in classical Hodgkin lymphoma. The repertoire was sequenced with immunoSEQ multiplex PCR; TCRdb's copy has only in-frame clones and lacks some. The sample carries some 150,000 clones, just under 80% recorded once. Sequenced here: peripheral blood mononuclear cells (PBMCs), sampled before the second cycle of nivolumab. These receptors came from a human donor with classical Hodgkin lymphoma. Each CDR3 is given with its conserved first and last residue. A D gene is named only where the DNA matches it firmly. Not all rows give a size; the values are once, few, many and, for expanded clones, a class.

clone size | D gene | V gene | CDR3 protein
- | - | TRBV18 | CASSPGPFGNTIYF
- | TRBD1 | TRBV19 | CASSTTGTVGELFF
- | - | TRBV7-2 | CASSLASAGVGDEKLFF
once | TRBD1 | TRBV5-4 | CASSSDRGRDTQYF
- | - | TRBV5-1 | CASSSGGGQGYTF
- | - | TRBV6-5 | CASSEEGGYTF
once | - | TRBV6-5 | CASTSLLGGEEQYF
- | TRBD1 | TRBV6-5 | CAIKTGTGPYGYTF
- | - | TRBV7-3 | CASSSGTGGFTDTQYF
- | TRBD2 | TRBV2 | CASSIGLAGGKNIQYF
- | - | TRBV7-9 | CASRSDSYEQYF
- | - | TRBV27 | CASSLGSGNTIYF
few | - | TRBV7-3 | CASSSQRGIGYTF
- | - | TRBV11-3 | CASSSPGTDTQYF
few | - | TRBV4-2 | CASSFRDAENTEAFF
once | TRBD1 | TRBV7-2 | CASSLPGQRTFSYEQYF
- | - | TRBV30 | CAWTAQTGSGQPQHF
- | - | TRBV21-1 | CASSSGFNQGGYTEAFF
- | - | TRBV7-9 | CASSREYGYTF
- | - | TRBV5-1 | CASSPGGTERPKNIQYF
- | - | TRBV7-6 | CASSPRGPEETQYF
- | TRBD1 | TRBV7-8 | CASSADRVGDEKLFF
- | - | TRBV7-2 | CASSFTGWANYGYTF
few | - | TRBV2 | CASSWDGPDTIYF
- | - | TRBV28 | CASSLGGGQWYGYTF
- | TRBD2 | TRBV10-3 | CAISGGSGRDFYEQYF
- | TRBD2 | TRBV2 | CASTPREGWPYEQYF
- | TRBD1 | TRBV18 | CASSEQGADEKLFF
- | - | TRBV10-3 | CAISVTGSYEQYF
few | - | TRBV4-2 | CASSQERFQETQYF
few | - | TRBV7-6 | CASMEIVNYGYTF
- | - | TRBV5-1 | CASSLAGASDEKLFF
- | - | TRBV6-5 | CASSFGANNQPQHF
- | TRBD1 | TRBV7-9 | CASSSGKRQGAEKLFF
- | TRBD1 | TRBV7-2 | CASSLVGTGGEPQHF
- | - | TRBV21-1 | CASSLRGGPYSNQPQHF
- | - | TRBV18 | CASSRDTGELFF
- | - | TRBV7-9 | CASSSQGSGTEAFF
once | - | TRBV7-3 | CASSLGPEETQYF
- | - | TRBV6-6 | CAISDGSYGYTF
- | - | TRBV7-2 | CAAGAGPNTEAFF
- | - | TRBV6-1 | CASSEEGGEEAFF
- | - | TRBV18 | CASSPPGGPNTGELFF
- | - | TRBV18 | CASSPTTGSATDTQYF
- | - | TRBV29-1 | CSVGGQSYEQYF
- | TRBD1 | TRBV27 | CASSSDRESYEQYF
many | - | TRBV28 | CASMGYNQPQHF
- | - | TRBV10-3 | CAIRDDRSGIYTDTQYF
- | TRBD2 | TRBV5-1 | CASSPTTSGSTGELFF
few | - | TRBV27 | CASSPRGSNQPQHF
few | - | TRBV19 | CASSRQWTDTQYF
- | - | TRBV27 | CASSPWDINQPQHF
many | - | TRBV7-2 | CASSSAQTYEQYF
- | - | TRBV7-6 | CASSQAGPGVYSNQPQHF
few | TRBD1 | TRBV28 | CASSDRVGYTF
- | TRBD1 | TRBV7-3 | CASSRTGEAHQPQHF
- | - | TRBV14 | CASSHLPTGSNEQYF
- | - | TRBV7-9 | CASRPSGAKNIQYF
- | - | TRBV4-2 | CASSQEPGRRDYYGYTF